The 22 T cell receptor beta chains below were found in one sample sequenced in a study of shared clonotypes between healthy human individuals. Only in-frame clones appear in the TCRdb table, and some are missing; sequencing was by immunoSEQ multiplex PCR. The sample holds roughly 1,500,000 clones, approximately 98% seen once. Sequencing used naive CD4+ T cells sorted from blood. Regarding subset: CD45RA+ positively selected. Receptor source: a man aged 30-40 years in good health.

A note on this clone: Other DNA sequences in the sample encode the same CDR3. V and J are TRBV9 and TRBJ1-1; maybe TRBD1 (5 bases). This CDR3 region has 14 residues. In germline, CDR1 is SGDLS, CDR2 YYNGEE. V was pared by 0 bases and J by 1 base, with 7 bases between. Here the CDR3 DNA reads TGTGCCAGCAGCGTAGGTGGGGCGAACACTGAAGCTTTCTTT. This gives the protein CASSVGGANTEAFF.

This chain connects TRBV14 to TRBJ2-6; D ambiguous. The CDR3 runs 16 residues. V was shortened by 5 bases and J by 2 bases, with 13 bases between the two germline ends. CDR1 SGHDN and CDR2 FVKESK come from the germline V gene. DNA of the CDR3: TGTGCCAGCAGCATAACGCCGGGCGCTGGGGCCAACGTCCTGACTTTC. Amino acids: CASSITPGAGANVLTF.

This clone was seen once. The rearrangement uses TRBV18 and TRBJ2-5, with 9 nucleotides matching TRBD2. CDR1 KGHSH and CDR2 LQKENI come from the germline V gene. The CDR3 is 17 amino acids. V shed 3 bases, J shed 3 bases, and the junction held 11 bases outside the gene matches. The CDR3 region has the DNA TGTGCCAGCTCACCCCTATCCAGGGCTAGCGGGGAAGAGACCCAGTACTTC. Translating it yields CASSPLSRASGEETQYF.

The rearrangement joins TRBV7-2 to TRBJ1-1; D call uncertain. The V end lost 5 bases, the J end lost 11 bases, and 15 bases lay between the germline ends. Germline CDR1 and CDR2: SGHTA and FQGNSA. The CDR3 is made up of 12 amino acids. The CDR3 DNA is TGTGCCAGCAGCCCAGGACTGATCGCGGCTTTCTTT. Its protein is CASSPGLIAAFF.

This chain connects TRBV5-1 to TRBJ2-4; maybe TRBD1 (5 bases). Germline CDR1 is SGHRS and CDR2 is YFSETQ. The CDR3 is 15 amino acids. Trimming took 8 bases from V and 0 from J, leaving 15 bases between them. The CDR3 is CASRKDRLAKNIQYF. CDR3 sequence (DNA): TGCGCCAGTAGAAAAGACAGATTAGCCAAAAACATTCAGTACTTC. The variable domain in full, completed from reference TRBV5-1 and TRBJ2-4, reads KAGVTQTPRYLIKTRGQQVTLSCSPISGHRSVSWYQQTPGQGLQFLFEYFSETQRNKGNFPGRFSGRQFSNSRSEMNVSTLELGDSALYLCASRKDRLAKNIQYFGAGTRLSVL.

Comment on this clone: The germline gene is not matched at one end of the junction; a read error may be the cause. The V and J genes are TRBV4-3 and TRBJ2-1, with unresolved D. This CDR3 comprises 16 residues. Looked up from germline, CDR1 is LGHNA and CDR2 is YSLEER. The CDR3 nucleotides are TGCGCCAGCAGCCAAGAGGAGAGGCGGAGCGCCAATGGGCAGTTCTTC. Its translation: CASSQEERRSANGQFF.

This clone occurred once. This sample also contains other DNA sequences that code for the same CDR3. This chain uses TRBV5-1 with TRBJ1-1; D unclear. CDR1 and CDR2 (germline): SGHRS, YFSETQ. The CDR3 spans 12 residues. V was cut by 4 bases and J by 0 bases, with 4 bases left in between. The CDR3 sequence is CASSGVNTEAFF. Here the CDR3 DNA reads TGCGCCAGCAGCGGGGTGAACACTGAAGCTTTCTTT.

V gene TRBV5-8 combines with J gene TRBJ1-1, with D maybe TRBD1 (6 bases). The CDR3 has 12 residues. V lost 6 bases to trimming and J lost 11 bases, with 17 bases between them. The germline CDR1 and CDR2 sequences are SGHTS and YDEGEE. CDR3 nucleotides: TGTGCCAGCAACTACCCGGGGGCGAGGGCTTTCTTT. Translated, it gives CASNYPGARAFF.

This clone has a single count. This chain connects TRBV2 to TRBJ1-2; D gene unclear. From germline, CDR1 is SNHLY and CDR2 FYNNEI. The CDR3 consists of 14 residues. Trimming took off 10 bases at V and 4 bases at J, with 19 bases between the two ends. DNA for the CDR3: TGTGCCACCCTCAAGGGAACAGCCGGCTATGGCTACACCTTC. Its protein product is CATLKGTAGYGYTF.

This chain links TRBV5-4 with TRBJ2-1; D is possibly TRBD1 or TRBD2 (5 bases each). Germline V gene data show CDR1 as SGHNT and CDR2 as YYREEE (reference sequence). Between the trimmed V and J ends, which lost 4 bases and 1 base, there was a span of 12 bases. The CDR3 is 15 amino acids. This CDR3 is CASSPPGPSYNEQFF. CDR3 sequence (DNA): TGTGCCAGCAGCCCACCGGGGCCTTCCTACAATGAGCAGTTCTTC.

The chain joins TRBV7-8 to TRBJ1-5; TRBD1 might be the D (5 bases). V gave up 5 bases and J gave up 4 bases, with 12 bases separating them. CDR1 is SGHVS, CDR2 FQNEAQ, per germline. The CDR3 runs 14 residues. CDR3 sequence: CASSEDSANQPQHF. The CDR3 DNA sequence: TGTGCCAGCAGCGAAGACAGCGCTAATCAGCCCCAGCATTTT.

This clone was recorded a few times. This chain links TRBV29-1 with TRBJ2-7; a weak D match, TRBD1 (5 bases). The CDR3 loop spans 12 amino acids. Germline loops: CDR1 SQVTM, CDR2 ANQGSEA. V was cut by 4 bases and J by 2 bases, with 9 bases left in between. The CDR3, as DNA: TGCAGCGTTGGATCAGGGACCTACGAGCAGTACTTC. This codes for CSVGSGTYEQYF.

This chain links TRBV7-9 with TRBJ2-7; possible D gene TRBD1, 6 bases. Trimming removed 5 bases at V and 9 bases at J, with 20 bases between. Germline lookup yields CDR1 SEHNR and CDR2 FQNEAQ (reference sequence). The CDR3 spans 14 residues. This chain's CDR3 is CASSSRMDRSAQYF. CDR3 DNA: TGTGCCAGCAGCAGCAGAATGGACAGATCTGCGCAGTACTTC.

The genes are TRBV30 and TRBJ1-1, with 7 positions matching TRBD1. The length of the CDR3 is 12 residues. Germline values: CDR1 GTSNPN, CDR2 SVGIG (reference sequence). The trim removed 8 bases at V and 6 bases at J, leaving 9 bases unmatched. CDR3 DNA sequence: TGTGCCGTGGGAGGGGGCTTATCTGAAGCTTTCTTT. It translates to CAVGGGLSEAFF. The complete variable domain, with remaining parts taken from reference TRBV30 and TRBJ1-1, reads SQTIHQWPATLVQPVGSPLSLECTVEGTSNPNLYWYRQAAGRGLQLLFYSVGIGQISSEVPQNLSASRPQDRQFILSSKKLLLSDSGFYLCAVGGGLSEAFFGQGTRLTVV.

This rearrangement joins TRBV30 to TRBJ2-2; D is possibly TRBD1 (6 bases). Germline V gene sequence: CDR1 GTSNPN, CDR2 SVGIG (reference sequence). V was trimmed by 1 base and J by 14 bases, leaving 14 bases between them. This CDR3 contains 12 residues. The CDR3 loop reads CAWSGGTPGLFF. The CDR3, as DNA: TGTGCCTGGAGTGGAGGGACACCAGGACTGTTTTTT.

The chain is built from TRBV4-1 and TRBJ1-2, with D tentatively TRBD1 (5 bases). V lost 3 bases and J lost 8, with 19 bases in between. The CDR3 totals 15 residues. Germline CDR1 is MGHRA and CDR2 is YSYEKL. DNA of the CDR3: TGCGCCAGCAGCCAGCCATTTGGGACTGCGTTCGGCTACACCTTC. Translated, it gives CASSQPFGTAFGYTF.

This rearrangement joins TRBV7-2 to TRBJ1-4; 7 positions match TRBD1. The CDR3 contains 16 residues. The germline V gene encodes CDR1 SGHTA and CDR2 FQGNSA. Trimming removed 2 bases from V and 5 bases from J; junction bases left unmatched: 8. The CDR3 bases are TGTGCCAGCAGCTTAACCACCGGGACAGTGAATGAAAAACTGTTTTTT. Protein: CASSLTTGTVNEKLFF.

The rearrangement uses TRBV14 and TRBJ2-3; 11 positions match TRBD2. CDR3 length: 18 residues. Germline V gives CDR1 SGHDN, CDR2 FVKESK. The J segment lost 0 bases and the V segment lost 4 bases, leaving 9 bases of the junction unmatched. CDR3 sequence (DNA): TGTGCCAGCAGCCCGAGACTAGCGGGAATCTCTAGCACAGATACGCAGTATTTT. Protein sequence: CASSPRLAGISSTDTQYF. The whole variable domain, filled in from reference TRBV14 and TRBJ2-3, reads EAGVTQFPSHSVIEKGQTVTLRCDPISGHDNLYWYRRVMGKEIKFLLHFVKESKQDESGMPNNRFLAERTGGTYSTLKVQPAELEDSGVYFCASSPRLAGISSTDTQYFGPGTRLTVL.

This sequence joins TRBV30 and TRBJ1-4; 8 nucleotides line up with TRBD1. There are 16 residues in the CDR3. Germline V gene sequence: CDR1 GTSNPN, CDR2 SVGIG (reference sequence). V lost 1 base and J lost 7; bases outside the gene matches: 11. CDR3 region: CAWSEFQGQGIEKLFF. CDR3 DNA sequence: TGTGCCTGGAGTGAATTTCAAGGACAGGGCATTGAAAAACTGTTTTTT. Based on the CDR3 plus reference TRBV30 and TRBJ1-4, the full variable domain is SQTIHQWPATLVQPVGSPLSLECTVEGTSNPNLYWYRQAAGRGLQLLFYSVGIGQISSEVPQNLSASRPQDRQFILSSKKLLLSDSGFYLCAWSEFQGQGIEKLFFGSGTQLSVL.

The chain employs TRBV6-5 and TRBJ2-1; 13 positions agree with TRBD2. Trimming removed 5 bases from V and 5 bases from J; junction bases left unmatched: 3. Germline-derived CDR1 and CDR2 are MNHEY and SVGAGI. There are 15 residues in the CDR3. The CDR3 is CASSTGLAGNNEQFF. CDR3 DNA sequence: TGTGCCAGCAGTACGGGACTAGCGGGAAACAATGAGCAGTTCTTC.

The V gene is TRBV7-9, the J gene TRBJ2-1; tentatively, D is TRBD1 (5 bases). The CDR3 totals 14 residues. Trimming took off 3 bases at V and 7 bases at J, with 13 bases between the two ends. In germline, CDR1 is SEHNR, CDR2 FQNEAQ (reference sequence). The CDR3 nucleotides are TGTGCCAGCAGCTTGTCAGGGTGGATTAATGAGCAGTTCTTC. It encodes CASSLSGWINEQFF.

This sequence joins TRBV29-1 and TRBJ2-7, with D uncertain. V lost 6 bases and J lost 7, with 10 bases in between. The CDR3 is made up of 10 amino acids. Germline CDR1 is SQVTM and CDR2 is ANQGSEA. The CDR3 sequence: CSVMGREQYF. The CDR3 DNA reads as TGCAGCGTCATGGGAAGGGAGCAGTACTTC.